The clone carrying this TCR beta chain occurred many times. The data originate from a study of T cell repertoires in cytomegalovirus infection. There are 16 residues in the CDR3. The germline V gene has CDR1 SGHTA and CDR2 FQGNSA. The V gene end was trimmed by 2 bases and the J gene end by 2 bases; junction bases not matched to a gene: 1. A single record per CDR3 protein comes from TCRdb applying MiXCR to the reads. The sample shows 480,000 or so distinct CDR3 sequences, approximately 10% of them seen only once. Input material: PBMCs. The clonotype originates from a human donor in good health (CMV status not recorded). Some clones in this sample may be carry-over from other donors' samples. The V call is TRBV7-2, the J call TRBJ2-1, with 12 bases matching TRBD2. CDR3 DNA sequence: TGTGCCAGCAGCTTAAGGACTAGCGGGACCTACAATGAGCAGTTCTTC. Protein: CASSLRTSGTYNEQFF.